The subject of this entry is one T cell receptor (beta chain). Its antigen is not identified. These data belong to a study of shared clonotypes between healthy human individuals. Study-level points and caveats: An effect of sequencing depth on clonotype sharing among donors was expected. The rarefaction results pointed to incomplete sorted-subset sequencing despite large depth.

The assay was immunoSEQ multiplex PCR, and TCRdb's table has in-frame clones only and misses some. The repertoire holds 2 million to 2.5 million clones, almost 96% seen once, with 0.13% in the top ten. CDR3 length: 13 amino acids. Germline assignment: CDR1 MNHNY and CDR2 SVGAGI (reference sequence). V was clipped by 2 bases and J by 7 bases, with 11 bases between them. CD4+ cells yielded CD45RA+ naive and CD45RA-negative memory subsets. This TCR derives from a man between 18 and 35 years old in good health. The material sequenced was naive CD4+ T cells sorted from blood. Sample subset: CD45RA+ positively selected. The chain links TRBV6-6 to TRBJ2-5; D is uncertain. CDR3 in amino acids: CASSYELPRTQYF. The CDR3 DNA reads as TGTGCCAGCAGTTACGAATTGCCAAGGACCCAGTACTTC.